One and the same sample provided the 31 T cell receptor beta chains below, sequenced in a study of shared clonotypes between healthy human individuals. CD45RO-negative cells were positively selected for CCR7, leaving out terminally differentiated effector memory CD45RA+ cells. Clones were read by immunoSEQ multiplex PCR, and TCRdb kept only the in-frame ones, dropping some. The sample carries about 2,200,000 clones, about 92% recorded once. The sequencing sample was made of naive CD8+ T cells from PBMCs. All receptors derive from a man aged 18 to 35 in good health. Some clones in this sample may be carry-over from other donors' samples.

The chain carries TRBV28 and TRBJ1-2; D not certain. This CDR3 is built from 13 residues. Germline CDR1 reads MDHEN; CDR2 reads SYDVKM. Trimming removed 5 bases at V and 3 bases at J, with 10 bases between. Written as DNA, the CDR3 is TGTGCCAGCAGTCTTCAGGCGGACTATGGCTACACCTTC. This sequence encodes CASSLQADYGYTF.

The V gene is TRBV7-9, the J gene TRBJ2-7; 10 bases fit TRBD1. J was trimmed by 3 bases and V by 3 bases; bases with no gene match: 5. CDR3 length: 15 residues. Germline CDR1 reads SEHNR; CDR2 reads FQNEAQ (reference sequence). In DNA, the CDR3 is TGTGCCAGCAGCTTGGGGACAGGGGCGGACTACGAGCAGTACTTC. This translates into CASSLGTGADYEQYF.

The chain has TRBV4-3 and TRBJ2-1; the D gene is possibly TRBD1 (5 bases). The CDR3 is 12 amino acids. The germline CDR1 and CDR2 sequences are LGHNA and YSLEER. Trimming removed 5 bases from V and 9 bases from J, with 11 bases in between. CDR3 sequence reads: CASSDGRGEQFF. CDR3 coding DNA: TGCGCCAGCAGCGACGGAAGGGGTGAGCAGTTCTTC.

V and J are TRBV19 and TRBJ1-5, with D possibly matching TRBD1 (6 bases). The germline CDR1 and CDR2 sequences are LNHDA and SQIVND (reference sequence). V was pared by 3 bases and J by 2 bases, with 14 bases between. CDR3 length equals 16 residues. CDR3 region: CASSMSWGARNQPQHF. CDR3 DNA sequence: TGTGCCAGTAGTATGAGTTGGGGGGCTCGCAATCAGCCCCAGCATTTT.

V and J are TRBV6-5 and TRBJ2-1; a possible D gene is TRBD1 (5 bases). Trimming removed 3 bases from V and 5 bases from J, with 17 bases in between. There are 16 residues in the CDR3. From germline, CDR1 is MNHEY and CDR2 SVGAGI. The CDR3 loop is CASSYSFQGFNNEQFF. In nucleotides, the CDR3 is TGTGCCAGCAGTTATTCCTTTCAGGGTTTCAACAATGAGCAGTTCTTC.

The chain links TRBV4-1 to TRBJ2-7, with D maybe TRBD2 (6 bases). Per the germline V gene, CDR1 is MGHRA and CDR2 is YSYEKL. CDR3 length: 14 amino acids. Trimming cost V 1 base and J 4 bases, with 11 bases left between them. The chain's CDR3 is CASSQGRTKYEQYF. The CDR3 region has the DNA TGCGCCAGCAGCCAAGGAAGGACTAAATACGAGCAGTACTTC.

The gene calls are TRBV6-6 and TRBJ2-7; D remains ambiguous. V was shortened by 3 bases and J by 0 bases, with 9 bases between the two germline ends. Per the germline V gene, CDR1 is MNHNY and CDR2 is SVGAGI (reference sequence). The CDR3 spans 14 residues. CDR3 protein: CASSYSESSYEQYF. CDR3 DNA sequence: TGTGCCAGCAGTTATTCGGAGAGCTCCTACGAGCAGTACTTC.

The V and J genes are TRBV5-1 and TRBJ2-7, with TRBD2 identical over 8 bases. Trimming took 1 base from V and 3 from J; bases not matched to a gene: 6. Germline V gene lookup returns CDR1 SGHRS and CDR2 YFSETQ. The CDR3 runs to 15 residues. The CDR3 sequence: CASSLNSGRYYEQYF. Written as DNA, the CDR3 is TGCGCCAGCAGCTTGAACAGCGGGAGATACTACGAGCAGTACTTC.

V usage is TRBV7-8 and J usage is TRBJ1-1; D remains unclear. Trimming removed 5 bases from V and 0 bases from J, with 13 bases in between. Germline CDR1 reads SGHVS; CDR2 reads FQNEAQ. The CDR3 is 15 amino acids. This chain's CDR3 is CASSPQAGLNTEAFF. For the CDR3, the DNA is TGTGCCAGCAGCCCCCAAGCGGGTTTGAACACTGAAGCTTTCTTT.

The rearrangement links TRBV28 to TRBJ1-2; no clear D. Germline V CDR1 and CDR2: MDHEN, SYDVKM. CDR3 size: 15 residues. V was cut by 4 bases and J by 2 bases, with 14 bases left in between. CDR3 protein: CASSYGSNGNYGYTF. The DNA of the CDR3 is TGTGCCAGCAGTTACGGCTCTAACGGGAACTATGGCTACACCTTC.

V gene TRBV29-1 combines with J gene TRBJ2-5; TRBD1 matches at 9 bases. Germline V lookup: CDR1 SQVTM, CDR2 ANQGSEA. This CDR3 has 12 residues. Germline trimming cut 8 bases from V and 8 bases from J; bases unmatched to any gene: 9. The CDR3 DNA follows: TGCAGCAGCAGGGACAGGGTATCAACCCAGTACTTC. Residues: CSSRDRVSTQYF.

The chain links TRBV11-3 to TRBJ1-1; D uncertain. V lost 5 bases and J lost 3, with 10 bases in between. Germline V CDR1 and CDR2: SGHNT, YENEEA. This CDR3 comprises 13 residues. The chain's CDR3 is CASSGGWHTEAFF. CDR3 DNA: TGTGCCAGCAGCGGCGGCTGGCACACTGAAGCTTTCTTT.

The CDR3 DNA reads as TGTGCCAGCAGTTCCCCGCGGGGAGACCATGAAAAACTGTTTTTT. Amino acid sequence: CASSSPRGDHEKLFF. This chain uses TRBV28 with TRBJ1-4; D unclear. V lost 4 bases and J 6 bases, leaving 15 bases between the germline ends. Looked up from germline, CDR1 is MDHEN and CDR2 is SYDVKM. There are 15 residues in the CDR3.

The chain joins TRBV29-1 to TRBJ2-5; tentative D call: TRBD1 (6 bases). The V end was cut by 5 bases, the J end by 5 bases, with 18 bases between. Germline assignment: CDR1 SQVTM and CDR2 ANQGSEA. The CDR3 is made up of 14 amino acids. The CDR3 DNA reads as TGCAGCGTTTTTATACAGGGCCTTTTGGAGACCCAGTACTTC. Protein product: CSVFIQGLLETQYF.

In its sample, this clone was seen once. The V gene is TRBV5-6, the J gene TRBJ2-6; D is undetermined. CDR3 length: 14 amino acids. From germline, CDR1 is SGHDT and CDR2 YYEEEE. The V and J ends lost 2 bases and 0 bases respectively, with 3 bases between them. The CDR3 reads CASSFNSGANVLTF. CDR3 DNA: TGTGCCAGCAGCTTCAACTCTGGGGCCAACGTCCTGACTTTC.

The chain links TRBV15 to TRBJ1-3; a weak D match, TRBD1 (5 bases). The CDR3 is 16 amino acids. The V and J ends lost 2 bases and 4 bases respectively, with 15 bases between them. Germline CDR1 LNHNV, CDR2 YYDKDF (reference sequence). The CDR3 loop is CATSRKTGSYGNTIYF. Written as DNA, the CDR3 is TGTGCCACCAGCAGAAAAACAGGATCGTACGGAAACACCATATATTTT.

About this clone: Other DNA sequences in the sample encode the same CDR3. The chain uses TRBV27 and TRBJ2-7; 7 bases are a match to TRBD2. V shed 8 bases, J shed 0 bases, and the junction held 1 base outside the gene matches. The CDR3 loop spans 12 amino acids. The germline CDR1 and CDR2 sequences are MNHEY and SMNVEV (reference sequence). Written as DNA, the CDR3 is TGTGCCAGCTGGACTAGCTCCTACGAGCAGTACTTC. Translating it yields CASWTSSYEQYF.

The rearrangement uses TRBV19 and TRBJ2-1; D not certain. Germline V CDR1 and CDR2: LNHDA, SQIVND (reference sequence). The CDR3 is made up of 16 amino acids. V lost 5 bases, J lost 0 bases, and 14 bases lay in between. The chain's CDR3 is CASSPQRESSYNEQFF. In DNA, the CDR3 is TGTGCCAGTAGTCCTCAAAGGGAAAGCTCCTACAATGAGCAGTTCTTC.

The rearrangement joins TRBV5-1 to TRBJ2-5; 12 bases line up with TRBD2. Germline lookup yields CDR1 SGHRS and CDR2 YFSETQ. Germline trimming cut 4 bases from V and 1 base from J; bases unmatched to any gene: 5. This CDR3 has 16 amino acids. The CDR3 protein is CASSPTSGRSQETQYF. The CDR3 coding sequence is TGCGCCAGCAGCCCCACTAGCGGGAGGTCCCAAGAGACCCAGTACTTC.

With respect to this clone: This same CDR3 is encoded by further DNA sequences in the sample. The chain employs TRBV7-9 and TRBJ2-7; possibly TRBD1 for D (6 bases). Germline loops: CDR1 SEHNR, CDR2 FQNEAQ (reference sequence). This CDR3 comprises 13 residues. V lost 3 bases and J 3 bases, leaving 9 bases between the germline ends. CDR3 DNA sequence: TGTGCCAGCAGCTTGGCAGGGGACTACGAGCAGTACTTC. It translates to CASSLAGDYEQYF.

J is TRBJ2-1 and V is TRBV4-1, with D perhaps matching TRBD1 or TRBD2 (6 bases each). The germline gives CDR1 MGHRA, CDR2 YSYEKL. This CDR3 has 16 residues. The ends were cut back, 0 bases at V and 3 bases at J, with 12 bases in the middle. The CDR3 DNA reads as TGCGCCAGCAGCCAAGATGGGGGGCCGATCTACAATGAGCAGTTCTTC. It is translated as CASSQDGGPIYNEQFF.

This clone was detected once. The rearrangement joins TRBV11-2 to TRBJ2-7, with D tentatively TRBD2 (6 bases). CDR3 length: 15 amino acids. The V end was cut by 2 bases, the J end by 3 bases, with 14 bases between. Germline CDR1 SGHAT, CDR2 FQNNGV. CDR3 protein: CASSLSPGDYYEQYF. In nucleotides, the CDR3 is TGTGCCAGCAGCTTATCCCCGGGAGACTACTACGAGCAGTACTTC.

This clone appeared once. J is TRBJ2-1 and V is TRBV27; 8 nucleotides match TRBD2. The CDR3 runs 17 residues. Germline-derived CDR1 and CDR2 are MNHEY and SMNVEV (reference sequence). The ends lost 4 bases at V and 5 bases at J; junction bases unmatched: 13. CDR3 region: CASSSLSGVGPHNEQFF. The CDR3 region has the DNA TGTGCCAGCAGTTCACTTAGCGGGGTGGGTCCTCACAATGAGCAGTTCTTC.

The gene calls are TRBV4-1 and TRBJ2-7, with 9 positions matching TRBD2. CDR3 length: 16 residues. The germline gives CDR1 MGHRA, CDR2 YSYEKL. The V gene end was trimmed by 1 base and the J gene end by 3 bases; junction bases not matched to a gene: 7. The CDR3: CASSQGPAGGFYEQYF. In DNA form, the CDR3 reads TGCGCCAGCAGCCAAGGGCCAGCGGGGGGCTTCTACGAGCAGTACTTC.

The rearrangement uses TRBV10-1 and TRBJ2-3; D remains unclear. The CDR3 consists of 17 residues. V lost 2 bases and J lost 4, with 19 bases in between. Germline CDR1 is WNHNN and CDR2 is SYGVQD (reference sequence). This chain's CDR3 is CASSEKQYSFPPDTQYF. CDR3 in DNA: TGCGCCAGCAGTGAGAAGCAGTACTCGTTTCCTCCAGATACGCAGTATTTT.

The chain combines TRBV7-9 with TRBJ2-1, with TRBD2 as a possible D gene (5 bases). Trimming took 1 base from V and 7 from J, leaving 11 bases between them. CDR1 SEHNR and CDR2 FQNEAQ come from the germline V gene (reference sequence). The CDR3 spans 14 residues. The CDR3 DNA sequence: TGTGCCAGCAGCTTAGGAGGGAGCCCTAATGAGCAGTTCTTC. Protein product: CASSLGGSPNEQFF. Filled out from reference TRBV7-9 and TRBJ2-1, the complete variable domain reads DTGVSQNPRHKITKRGQNVTFRCDPISEHNRLYWYRQTLGQGPEFLTYFQNEAQLEKSRLLSDRFSAERPKGSFSTLEIQRTEQGDSAMYLCASSLGGSPNEQFFGPGTRLTVL.

The chain carries TRBV6-5 and TRBJ2-5; D is perhaps TRBD1 (7 bases). Trimming left V 0 bases short and J 2 bases short, with 10 bases between. Germline V CDR1 and CDR2: MNHEY, SVGAGI. CDR3 length: 15 amino acids. The CDR3 region has the DNA TGTGCCAGCAGTTACTCGGAGGGGGCACAAGAGACCCAGTACTTC. Protein sequence: CASSYSEGAQETQYF.

The CDR3 spells CSAKTTKKSREAYEQYF. The CDR3, as DNA: TGCAGCGCTAAGACTACCAAAAAATCAAGAGAGGCCTACGAGCAGTACTTC. The chain combines TRBV29-1 with TRBJ2-7; possibly TRBD2 for D (5 bases). Trimming took 7 bases from V and 2 from J, leaving 27 bases between them. The germline gives CDR1 SQVTM, CDR2 ANQGSEA. This CDR3 region has 17 residues.

The V call is TRBV29-1, the J call TRBJ1-2; 8 nucleotides line up with TRBD1. CDR1 is SQVTM and CDR2 is ANQGSEA in the germline V gene. This CDR3 comprises 14 residues. With 6 bases clipped from V and 3 bases from J, the junction kept 9 bases outside the gene matches. Here the CDR3 reads CSVANRTGHYGYTF. Written as DNA, the CDR3 is TGCAGCGTCGCTAACCGGACAGGGCACTATGGCTACACCTTC.

The CDR3 region is CASSSAPGVEFSYEQFF. CDR3 sequence (DNA): TGTGCCAGCAGTTCTGCCCCGGGCGTTGAGTTTAGCTATGAGCAGTTCTTC. The chain has TRBV27 and TRBJ2-1; D is unresolved. The ends were cut back, 4 bases at V and 8 bases at J, with 24 bases in the middle. From germline, CDR1 is MNHEY and CDR2 SMNVEV (reference sequence). The CDR3 has 17 residues.

V is TRBV6-1 and J is TRBJ1-3; D is possibly TRBD1 (6 bases). The CDR3 has 15 residues. Trimming took 6 bases from V and 4 from J, leaving 16 bases between them. Germline values: CDR1 MNHNS, CDR2 SASEGT. The CDR3 is CASRTLGQRGNTIYF. CDR3 nucleotides: TGTGCCAGCAGGACACTCGGACAGCGAGGAAACACCATATATTTT.